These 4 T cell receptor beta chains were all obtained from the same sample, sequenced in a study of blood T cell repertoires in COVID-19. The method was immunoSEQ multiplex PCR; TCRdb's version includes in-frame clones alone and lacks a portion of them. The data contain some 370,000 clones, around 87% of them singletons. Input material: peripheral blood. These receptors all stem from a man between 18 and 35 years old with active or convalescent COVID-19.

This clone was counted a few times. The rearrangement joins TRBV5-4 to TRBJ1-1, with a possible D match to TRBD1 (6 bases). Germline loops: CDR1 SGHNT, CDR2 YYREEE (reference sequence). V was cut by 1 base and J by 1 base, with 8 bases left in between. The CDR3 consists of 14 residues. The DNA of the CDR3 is TGTGCCAGCAGCTTGATGGGGGCGAACACTGAAGCTTTCTTT. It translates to CASSLMGANTEAFF.

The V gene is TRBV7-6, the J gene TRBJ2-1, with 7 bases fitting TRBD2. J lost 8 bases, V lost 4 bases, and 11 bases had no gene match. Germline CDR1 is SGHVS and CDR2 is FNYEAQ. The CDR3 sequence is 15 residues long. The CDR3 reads CASSSEVAGADEQFF. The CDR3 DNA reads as TGTGCCAGCAGCTCCGAGGTGGCGGGAGCGGATGAGCAGTTCTTC.

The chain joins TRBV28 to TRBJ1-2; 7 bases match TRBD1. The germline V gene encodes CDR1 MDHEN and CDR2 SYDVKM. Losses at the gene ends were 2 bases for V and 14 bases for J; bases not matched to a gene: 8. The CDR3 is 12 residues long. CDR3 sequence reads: CASSLPSTGWTF. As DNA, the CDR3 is TGTGCCAGCAGTTTACCTTCGACAGGGTGGACCTTC.

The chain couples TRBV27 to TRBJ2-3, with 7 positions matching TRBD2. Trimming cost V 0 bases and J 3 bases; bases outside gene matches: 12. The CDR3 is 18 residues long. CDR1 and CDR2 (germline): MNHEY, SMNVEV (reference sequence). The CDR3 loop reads CASSLSVRRSGYTDTQYF. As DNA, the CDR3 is TGTGCCAGCAGTTTATCTGTCCGGCGTAGCGGGTATACAGATACGCAGTATTTT.